The 19 T cell receptor beta chains listed next were all sequenced from one sample in a study of regulatory T cells in long-lasting Graves disease. Arm-PCR of CDR3 regions with iRepertoire HTBI primers generated TCR beta libraries. TCRdb processed the multiplex PCR reads anew with MiXCR; each CDR3 protein has one entry. The sample lists hundreds of thousands of distinct CDR3 sequences, roughly 15% occurring once. Time point described: newly diagnosed GD, antithyroid drugs for less than 3 months. After RNA was extracted from PBMCs, the TCR library was made from it. The same sample was also used in a study of T cells in Graves' hyperthyroidism and ophthalmopathy.

The source was peripheral blood mononuclear cells (PBMCs), collected at new diagnosis, from a patient treated with antithyroid drugs. These receptor sequences come from a woman aged 25 to 39 with Graves disease.

About this clonotype itself: A much larger clone differs from this one at a single base, so this may be a read error. This chain joins TRBV20-1 and TRBJ2-5; the match to TRBD2 covers 7 bases. The CDR3 has 15 residues. The junction had 9 bases not matched to a gene; V was cut back by 1 base and J by 4 bases. CDR1 and CDR2 from the germline V gene are DFQATT and SNEGSKA (reference sequence). CDR3 sequence reads: CSARAALRGGETQYF. CDR3 in DNA: TGCAGTGCTAGAGCTGCGCTCCGCGGGGGAGAGACCCAGTACTTC.

This clonotype was counted ten times or more. This chain links TRBV5-1 with TRBJ2-7, with 9 bases identical to TRBD1. The trim removed 4 bases at V and 5 bases at J, leaving 13 bases unmatched. CDR1 and CDR2 from the germline V gene are SGHRS and YFSETQ. The CDR3 extends over 16 amino acids. The CDR3 sequence is CASSQTLGQGQHEQYF. CDR3 bases: TGCGCCAGCAGCCAAACTCTGGGACAGGGACAACACGAGCAGTACTTC.

V gene TRBV15 combines with J gene TRBJ1-2, with D possibly TRBD1 on 6 matching bases. The CDR3 is 13 amino acids. Germline CDR1 and CDR2: LNHNV and YYDKDF (reference sequence). Between the trimmed V and J ends, which lost 4 bases and 4 bases, there was a span of 10 bases. In DNA form, the CDR3 reads TGTGCCACCAGCAACCCACAGGGCTATGGCTACACCTTC. Its protein product is CATSNPQGYGYTF.

Many counts were recorded for this clonotype. The V and J genes are TRBV7-3 and TRBJ2-1, with 7 bases aligning to TRBD1. V lost 1 base and J lost 4; bases outside the gene matches: 7. Germline V CDR1 and CDR2: SGHTA, FQGTGA. The CDR3 contains 16 residues. CDR3 amino acids: CASSLIERGPYNEQFF. Here the CDR3 DNA reads TGTGCCAGCAGCTTAATCGAGAGGGGGCCGTACAATGAGCAGTTCTTC. The full variable domain, its missing parts supplied by reference TRBV7-3 and TRBJ2-1, is GAGVSQTPSNKVTEKGKYVELRCDPISGHTALYWYRQSLGQGPEFLIYFQGTGAADDSGLPNDRFFAVRPEGSVSTLKIQRTERGDSAVYLCASSLIERGPYNEQFFGPGTRLTVL.

In its sample, this clonotype was seen a few times. This chain connects TRBV20-1 to TRBJ2-4; perhaps D is TRBD1 or TRBD2 (5 bases each). CDR1 is DFQATT, CDR2 SNEGSKA, per germline (reference sequence). The ends were cut back, 5 bases at V and 6 bases at J, with 14 bases in the middle. The CDR3 has 13 residues. CDR3 DNA: TGCAGTGCTCCGGGGCAGGGTGGAAACATTCAGTACTTC. Translating it yields CSAPGQGGNIQYF.

As to this clonotype: A much bigger clone sits one base away, suggesting this may be a read error. The genes are TRBV28 and TRBJ2-7; 9 bases map to TRBD2. Germline CDR1 and CDR2: MDHEN and SYDVKM. CDR3 length equals 15 residues. The chain's CDR3 is CASSLGGGGLYERYF. The CDR3 region has the DNA TGTGCCAGCAGTTTAGGCGGGGGGGGCCTCTACGAGCGGTACTTC.

This clonotype was seen ten or more times. This chain joins TRBV29-1 and TRBJ2-4, with D unresolved. Trimming removed 4 bases at V and 5 bases at J, with 9 bases between. Germline lookup yields CDR1 SQVTM and CDR2 ANQGSEA. The CDR3 covers 12 residues. The CDR3 sequence is CSVAGRENIQYF. CDR3 in DNA: TGCAGCGTTGCTGGTAGGGAAAACATTCAGTACTTC.

This clonotype has just a few counts. V gene TRBV29-1 combines with J gene TRBJ1-3, with unresolved D. The CDR3 length is 13 residues. CDR1 and CDR2 from the germline V gene are SQVTM and ANQGSEA. Trimming took 4 bases from V and 3 from J, leaving 10 bases between them. This CDR3 is CSVAPGNGNTIYF. The CDR3 region has the DNA TGCAGCGTTGCCCCAGGAAATGGAAACACCATATATTTT. Full variable domain (remainder filled in from reference TRBV29-1 and TRBJ1-3): SAVISQKPSRDICQRGTSLTIQCQVDSQVTMMFWYRQQPGQSLTLIATANQGSEATYESGFVIDKFPISRPNLTFSTLTVSNMSPEDSSIYLCSVAPGNGNTIYFGEGSWLTVV.

This clonotype came up many times. The rearrangement links TRBV11-1 to TRBJ2-7; 7 nucleotides match TRBD2. V shed 4 bases, J shed 2 bases, and the junction held 8 bases outside the gene matches. CDR3 size: 15 residues. Germline V gives CDR1 SGHAT, CDR2 FQDESV (reference sequence). The CDR3 DNA is TGTGCCAGCAGCTCAGAAGCGGGACCGGCCTACGAGCAGTACTTC. It translates to CASSSEAGPAYEQYF.

In its sample, this clonotype was seen a few times. The rearrangement joins TRBV5-6 to TRBJ2-3, with 8 bases matching TRBD1. The end of the DNA is better explained by TRBJ2-7, so the J call may be wrong. The CDR3 has 16 residues. Per the germline V gene, CDR1 is SGHDT and CDR2 is YYEEEE. CDR3 DNA sequence: TGTGCCAGCAGCTTGCCACCTAGACAGGGGAACCACGAGCAGTACTTC. Translation gives CASSLPPRQGNHEQYF.

This clonotype was picked up a small number of times. This chain links TRBV20-1 with TRBJ1-1; 7 nucleotides align to TRBD1. The ends lost 2 bases at V and 7 bases at J; junction bases unmatched: 13. The CDR3 runs 15 residues. Germline loops: CDR1 DFQATT, CDR2 SNEGSKA (reference sequence). CDR3 region: CSARNHAGQWGEAFF. CDR3 DNA sequence: TGCAGTGCTAGAAATCATGCGGGACAGTGGGGTGAAGCTTTCTTT.

The chain combines TRBV19 with TRBJ2-7; D unresolved. The CDR3 loop spans 14 amino acids. The V gene's germline CDR1 is LNHDA and CDR2 SQIVND (reference sequence). V lost 3 bases to trimming and J lost 4 bases, with 13 bases between them. CDR3 bases: TGTGCCAGTAGTATGGACGGTCGCTTTTACGAGCAGTACTTC. It yields the protein CASSMDGRFYEQYF.

There are many counts of this clonotype. The rearrangement links TRBV27 to TRBJ2-3; D gene ambiguous. V lost 7 bases and J 1 base, leaving 9 bases between the germline ends. Germline CDR1 and CDR2: MNHEY and SMNVEV (reference sequence). This CDR3 has 13 residues. The CDR3 nucleotides are TGTGCCAGCATGCGGAGCCGCACAGATACGCAGTATTTT. Translating it yields CASMRSRTDTQYF.

CDR3 loop: CASRGGKGTEAFF. In DNA, the CDR3 is TGTGCCAGCAGGGGGGGCAAAGGGACTGAAGCTTTCTTT. The V call is TRBV2, the J call TRBJ1-1, with D maybe TRBD1 (6 bases). This CDR3 is built from 13 residues. CDR1 and CDR2 (germline): SNHLY, FYNNEI. Trimming removed 6 bases from V and 5 bases from J, with 13 bases in between.

This clonotype appeared many times. The V call is TRBV28, the J call TRBJ1-1; TRBD1 matches at 9 bases. The V gene's germline CDR1 is MDHEN and CDR2 SYDVKM. J gave up 3 bases and V 4 bases, and 6 bases lay outside the gene matches. The CDR3 sequence is 15 residues long. The CDR3 DNA sequence: TGTGCCAGCAGTTCCCCCGGGACAGGGTACACTGAAGCTTTCTTT. The encoded protein is CASSSPGTGYTEAFF. The full variable domain, with the rest looked up from reference TRBV28 and TRBJ1-1, is DVKVTQSSRYLVKRTGEKVFLECVQDMDHENMFWYRQDPGLGLRLIYFSYDVKMKEKGDIPEGYSVSREKKERFSLILESASTNQTSMYLCASSSPGTGYTEAFFGQGTRLTVV.

This clonotype was detected ten times or more. V usage is TRBV12-3 or TRBV12-4 and J usage is TRBJ2-1; D remains unclear. The CDR3 has 12 amino acids. The CDR3 region has the DNA TGTGCTCGTGTTCTCTCCTACAATGAGCAGTTCTTC. Translating gives CARVLSYNEQFF.

This chain connects TRBV7-9 to TRBJ2-3; D is perhaps TRBD2 (5 bases). The CDR3 covers 14 residues. The germline CDR1 and CDR2 sequences are SEHNR and FQNEAQ (reference sequence). V lost 7 bases to trimming and J lost 6 bases, with 17 bases between them. The CDR3 protein is CASILAMSFDTQYF. The DNA for the CDR3 is TGTGCCAGCATCCTAGCTATGTCGTTTGATACGCAGTATTTT.

Here the CDR3 DNA reads TGTGCCACCGGGGCCCCGCCAGGGGGCTGGGACGAGCAGTACTTC. It yields the protein CATGAPPGGWDEQYF. The rearrangement links TRBV7-9 to TRBJ2-7; 8 positions match TRBD1. The V gene's germline CDR1 is SEHNR and CDR2 FQNEAQ (reference sequence). The CDR3 has 15 residues. V lost 10 bases and J lost 5; bases outside the gene matches: 16.

In this sample, this clonotype turned up many times. V is TRBV3-1 and J is TRBJ1-1; the D gene is possibly TRBD1 (5 bases). V was clipped by 4 bases and J by 1 base, with 10 bases between them. CDR3 size: 14 residues. Germline CDR1 is LGHDT and CDR2 is YNNKEL (reference sequence). The CDR3 protein is CASSPMGENTEAFF. As DNA, the CDR3 is TGTGCCAGCAGCCCTATGGGGGAGAACACTGAAGCTTTCTTT.